This is a list of T cell receptor beta chains from one sample in a study of blood T cells in healthy people across ages. TCRdb re-derived calls from the 5' RACE reads in MiXCR, one entry per CDR3 protein. The repertoire includes hundreds of thousands of distinct CDR3 sequences, around 62% of them detected once, and 25% to 35% sits in the top ten. The sample consisted of blood. The receptors were gathered from a man aged 30-40 years in good health. CDR3s include the opening cysteine and the closing phenylalanine or tryptophan. A D gene is named only where the DNA matches it firmly. Rows give clone size only sometimes, using once, few, many, or a class for an expanded clone.

cdr3_aa cdr3_nt d_call j_call clone_size v_call
CAISGQPVADTQYF TGTGCCATCAGTGGGCAGCCCGTTGCAGATACGCAGTATTTT . TRBJ2-3 . TRBV10-3
CSAEPGTRVYEQYF TGCAGTGCTGAGCCCGGGACTAGGGTTTACGAGCAGTACTTC TRBD2 TRBJ2-7 . TRBV20-1
CASSSTGGSDTQYF TGCGCCAGCAGCTCGACAGGGGGCTCAGATACGCAGTATTTT TRBD1 TRBJ2-3 few TRBV5-1
CASSSGGPNGQYF TGTGCCAGCAGCTCCGGGGGGCCCAACGGACAGTACTTC . TRBJ2-5 few TRBV7-2
CASGRRSSYNEQFF TGTGCCAGCGGGAGACGGAGCTCCTACAATGAGCAGTTCTTC . TRBJ2-1 . TRBV6-2/TRBV6-3
CAGSVGGSPLHF TGTGCCGGCAGCGTAGGGGGTTCACCCCTCCACTTT . TRBJ1-6 . TRBV9
CASSPSRGPGDPTEAFF TGTGCCAGCAGCCCTTCTCGAGGGCCGGGGGATCCCACTGAAGCTTTCTTT . TRBJ1-1 . TRBV7-9
CASSVDPTRRVSGANVLTF TGTGCCAGCAGCGTAGATCCAACGCGGAGGGTCTCTGGGGCCAACGTCCTGACTTTC . TRBJ2-6 . TRBV9
CASSYFWEGSYEQYF TGTGCCAGCAGTTACTTCTGGGAGGGCTCCTACGAGCAGTACTTC TRBD2 TRBJ2-7 . TRBV6-5
CASSASGALQETQYF TGTGCCAGCAGCGCTAGCGGGGCACTCCAAGAGACCCAGTACTTC TRBD2 TRBJ2-5 . TRBV9
CASSKVGRKFTYEQYF TGTGCCAGCAGCAAAGTCGGCAGAAAGTTTACCTACGAGCAGTACTTC . TRBJ2-7 . TRBV21-1
CASSPGTGQSGANVLTF TGTGCCAGCAGCCCGGGGACAGGGCAGTCTGGGGCCAACGTCCTGACTTTC TRBD1 TRBJ2-6 many TRBV9
CASSVGLSTDTQYF TGTGCCAGCAGCGTAGGACTGAGCACAGATACGCAGTATTTT . TRBJ2-3 . TRBV9
CASSPGQGLVTQYF TGTGCCAGCAGTCCCGGACAGGGATTGGTGACCCAGTACTTC TRBD1 TRBJ2-5 . TRBV7-6
CASSAYYLSTDTQYF TGCGCCAGCAGCGCTTACTACCTTAGCACAGATACGCAGTATTTT . TRBJ2-3 . TRBV5-1
CASRPLLAGDHNEQFF TGCGCCAGCAGACCCCTCCTAGCGGGGGACCACAATGAGCAGTTCTTC TRBD2 TRBJ2-1 . TRBV5-1
CASSSAGGITDTQYF TGTGCCAGCTCGTCCGCGGGGGGAATCACAGATACGCAGTATTTT TRBD2 TRBJ2-3 . TRBV18
CSAGTGAGAAPDTQYF TGCAGCGCTGGGACAGGGGCGGGGGCCGCACCAGATACGCAGTATTTT TRBD1 TRBJ2-3 . TRBV29-1
CASSLAGTPTYEQYF TGCGCCAGCAGCTTGGCGGGCACACCGACCTACGAGCAGTACTTC . TRBJ2-7 few TRBV5-1
CASSFSGSQQYF TGTGCCAGCAGTTTTTCGGGCAGCCAGCAGTACTTC . TRBJ2-4 . TRBV28
CASTLQGLREQFF TGTGCCAGCACCCTACAGGGTCTTAGGGAGCAGTTCTTC . TRBJ2-1 . TRBV5-8
CSVTGQGNNEQFF TGCAGCGTGACAGGACAGGGCAACAATGAGCAGTTCTTC TRBD1 TRBJ2-1 once TRBV29-1
CASSPTGGAWEQYF TGTGCCAGCAGCCCCACAGGGGGCGCGTGGGAGCAGTACTTC TRBD1 TRBJ2-4 few TRBV7-2
CASSQDSPSGGYEGKTQYF TGCGCCAGCAGCCAAGATTCGCCTAGCGGGGGTTATGAGGGGAAGACCCAGTACTTC TRBD2 TRBJ2-5 . TRBV4-3
CASSLLRRPGLVTDTQYF TGTGCCAGCAGCCTTCTTAGGAGACCGGGACTAGTCACAGATACGCAGTATTTT TRBD2 TRBJ2-3 . TRBV7-2
CSASIEDEQYF TGCAGTGCTAGCATCGAGGACGAGCAGTACTTC . TRBJ2-7 . TRBV20-1
CASSVESLDQETQYF TGTGCCAGCAGCGTAGAAAGTCTAGACCAAGAGACCCAGTACTTC . TRBJ2-5 . TRBV9
CASSEAQGPFNEQFF TGTGCCAGCAGTGAGGCGCAGGGACCCTTCAATGAGCAGTTCTTC . TRBJ2-1 few TRBV25-1
CASSQRASGGGTDTQYF TGTGCCAGCAGCCAAAGGGCTAGCGGGGGTGGCACAGATACGCAGTATTTT TRBD2 TRBJ2-3 . TRBV12-3/TRBV12-4
CASSTWTGKGEQYF TGCGCCAGCAGCACCTGGACAGGGAAAGGAGAGCAGTACTTC TRBD1 TRBJ2-7 . TRBV5-1
CSAPGLAGGPDIQYF TGCAGTGCCCCGGGACTAGCGGGGGGGCCTGACATTCAGTACTTC TRBD2 TRBJ2-4 few TRBV20-1
CASNSSYTEAFF TGTGCCAGCAACTCCTCATACACTGAAGCTTTCTTT . TRBJ1-1 . TRBV7-2
CASSLTDPPGETQYF TGTGCCAGCAGTCTCACCGATCCACCGGGAGAGACCCAGTACTTC . TRBJ2-5 . TRBV6-5
CASSPTPASGLYEQYF TGTGCCAGCAGCCCTACCCCGGCTAGCGGACTCTACGAGCAGTACTTC TRBD2 TRBJ2-7 . TRBV7-3
CASSLGFRDGYTF TGTGCCAGCAGCTTGGGCTTCAGGGACGGCTACACCTTC . TRBJ1-2 . TRBV7-2
CASSSGGRIAKNIQYF TGTGCCAGCAGCTCGGGGGGAAGGATTGCCAAAAACATTCAGTACTTC TRBD2 TRBJ2-4 . TRBV5-6
CASSYPTESSYEQYF TGTGCCAGCAGTTACCCGACAGAGAGCTCCTACGAGCAGTACTTC . TRBJ2-7 . TRBV6-2/TRBV6-3
CASSLNMDTGYNEQFF TGTGCCAGCAGCTTAAATATGGACACCGGTTACAATGAGCAGTTCTTC . TRBJ2-1 . TRBV7-3
CAGSLGGYLRYTF TGTGCCGGATCTCTGGGGGGCTACTTGCGCTACACCTTC . TRBJ1-2 . TRBV6-1
CASSLVKVTEAFF TGTGCCAGCAGCTTAGTGAAGGTAACTGAAGCTTTCTTT . TRBJ1-1 . TRBV7-2